These 28 T cell receptor beta chains share one sample of origin, sequenced in a study of PD-1 blockade in classical Hodgkin lymphoma. Repertoires were generated with immunoSEQ multiplex PCR, while TCRdb's copy carries only in-frame clones and drops some. Among 64,000 or so clones, about 92% were seen once, and the ten largest hold about 8%. Time point defined: cycle 4 day 1 (C4D1), after 6 weeks of nivolumab. All patients relapsed after autologous stem cell transplantation, and brentuximab vedotin exposure varied. The sample in question was peripheral blood mononuclear cells (PBMCs), obtained before the fourth cycle of nivolumab. The receptors were sampled from a human donor with classical Hodgkin lymphoma.

The V gene is TRBV4-1, the J gene TRBJ1-4; D is undetermined. The CDR3 is made up of 15 amino acids. V lost 4 bases, J lost 2 bases, and 11 bases lay in between. Looked up from germline, CDR1 is MGHRA and CDR2 is YSYEKL. CDR3 nucleotides: TGCGCCAGCAGCCCTGCTGGAGATACTAATGAAAAACTGTTTTTT. Translating it yields CASSPAGDTNEKLFF.

V usage is TRBV28 and J usage is TRBJ1-4; D gene uncertain. Germline CDR1 is MDHEN and CDR2 is SYDVKM. The CDR3 has 13 amino acids. V gave up 7 bases and J gave up 7 bases, with 13 bases separating them. CDR3 sequence reads: CASNHPSSEKLFF. The CDR3 DNA follows: TGTGCCAGCAACCATCCGAGTAGTGAAAAACTGTTTTTT.

The rearrangement uses TRBV29-1 and TRBJ2-3; 10 bases align to TRBD2. Germline trimming cut 6 bases from V and 2 bases from J; bases unmatched to any gene: 8. The CDR3 is 15 residues long. Germline CDR1 SQVTM, CDR2 ANQGSEA. CDR3 nucleotide sequence: TGCAGCGTGGGGGTAGCGGGGGGATCCACAGATACGCAGTATTTT. The encoded protein is CSVGVAGGSTDTQYF.

The chain links TRBV2 to TRBJ1-2, with D tentatively TRBD1 (5 bases). V was cut by 1 base and J by 2 bases, with 5 bases left in between. This CDR3 is 13 amino acids long. The germline gives CDR1 SNHLY, CDR2 FYNNEI. CDR3 nucleotide sequence: TGTGCCAGCAGTGAAGGACAGAACTATGGCTACACCTTC. Its protein is CASSEGQNYGYTF.

The rearrangement links TRBV10-1 to TRBJ2-3; possibly TRBD1 or TRBD2 for D (5 bases each). Germline CDR1 reads WNHNN; CDR2 reads SYGVQD (reference sequence). V lost 8 bases and J 6 bases, leaving 18 bases between the germline ends. The CDR3 loop spans 14 amino acids. CDR3 DNA sequence: TGCGCCAGCTCCGAGGGACCGAATCGGGATACGCAGTATTTT. This codes for CASSEGPNRDTQYF.

The chain carries TRBV28 and TRBJ2-3; 16 bases line up with TRBD2. The CDR3 consists of 18 residues. Germline CDR1 MDHEN, CDR2 SYDVKM. The junction had 7 bases not matched to a gene; V was cut back by 5 bases and J by 2 bases. The CDR3 nucleotides read TGTGCCAGCAGTGCGGGACTAGCGGGAGGGCCTTCCACAGATACGCAGTATTTT. Its protein product is CASSAGLAGGPSTDTQYF.

This clone showed up just a few times. The chain links TRBV6-5 to TRBJ2-4; the match to TRBD1 covers 8 bases. Germline V CDR1 and CDR2: MNHEY, SVGAGI. The CDR3 has 12 amino acids. V lost 5 bases, J lost 11 bases, and 5 bases stayed unmatched. DNA for the CDR3: TGTGCCAGCAGTATCGGACAGGGTGTTCAGTACTTC. Its protein product is CASSIGQGVQYF.

This rearrangement joins TRBV19 to TRBJ2-7, with TRBD1 as a possible D gene (5 bases). The CDR3 consists of 13 residues. V lost 4 bases and J 3 bases, leaving 10 bases between the germline ends. Germline V CDR1 and CDR2: LNHDA, SQIVND (reference sequence). CDR3 sequence (DNA): TGTGCCAGTAGTAGCGGACACCTCTACGAGCAGTACTTC. Encoded protein: CASSSGHLYEQYF.

CDR3 nucleotides: TGTGCCAGCAGCCTAACAGGGGTTGAGACCCAGTACTTC. Translated, it gives CASSLTGVETQYF. The chain uses TRBV11-2 and TRBJ2-5; TRBD1 aligns across 7 bases. V gave up 5 bases and J gave up 5 bases; unmatched junction bases: 5. The germline V gene encodes CDR1 SGHAT and CDR2 FQNNGV. There are 13 residues in the CDR3.

V usage is TRBV4-1 and J usage is TRBJ1-3; no reliable D call. Trimming cost V 1 base and J 0 bases, with 10 bases left between them. CDR1 MGHRA and CDR2 YSYEKL come from the germline V gene. The CDR3 consists of 16 residues. This CDR3 is CASSQGWANSGNTIYF. The DNA for the CDR3 is TGCGCCAGCAGCCAAGGTTGGGCAAACTCTGGAAACACCATATATTTT.

The chain joins TRBV18 to TRBJ2-7, with TRBD2 matching 9 bases. Germline V gene sequence: CDR1 KGHSH, CDR2 LQKENI. J lost 3 bases, V lost 0 bases, and 3 bases had no gene match. The CDR3 has 15 amino acids. As DNA, the CDR3 is TGTGCCAGCTCACCACCCGTGACTAGCGGCTACGAGCAGTACTTC. This codes for CASSPPVTSGYEQYF. Full variable domain (missing parts from reference TRBV18 and TRBJ2-7): NAGVMQNPRHLVRRRGQEARLRCSPMKGHSHVYWYRQLPEEGLKFMVYLQKENIIDESGMPKERFSAEFPKEGPSILRIQQVVRGDSAAYFCASSPPVTSGYEQYFGPGTRLTVT.

This chain joins TRBV10-3 and TRBJ1-5, with D unclear. V lost 4 bases and J 4 bases, leaving 8 bases between the germline ends. Germline-derived CDR1 and CDR2 are ENHRY and SYGVKD. This CDR3 has 13 amino acids. The CDR3 sequence: CAISALINQPQHF. In DNA, the CDR3 is TGTGCCATCAGTGCCCTGATAAATCAGCCCCAGCATTTT.

The genes are TRBV13 and TRBJ2-7; 7 bases line up with TRBD2. Germline V gives CDR1 PRHDT, CDR2 FYEKMQ (reference sequence). The CDR3 extends over 15 amino acids. The V and J ends lost 5 bases and 2 bases, in that order; junction bases with no gene match: 9. This chain's CDR3 is CASSPLAGSPYEQYF. The DNA for the CDR3 is TGTGCCAGCAGCCCTTTAGCGGGTTCCCCCTACGAGCAGTACTTC.

This sequence joins TRBV19 and TRBJ2-4; 10 nucleotides agree with TRBD1. V lost 3 bases, J lost 7 bases, and 6 bases stayed unmatched. Germline V gene data show CDR1 as LNHDA and CDR2 as SQIVND (reference sequence). The CDR3 covers 15 residues. In nucleotides, the CDR3 is TGTGCCAGTAGTATTATGACAGGGGGCATGAACATTCAGTACTTC. It translates to CASSIMTGGMNIQYF.

The chain couples TRBV6-1 to TRBJ1-4; D may be TRBD1 (5 bases). Germline V gene lookup returns CDR1 MNHNS and CDR2 SASEGT. The CDR3 runs 12 residues. Trimming pared 4 bases from V and 16 bases from J, leaving 16 bases between. CDR3 loop: CASSAVGTDRFF. CDR3 coding DNA: TGTGCCAGCAGTGCTGTAGGGACGGATAGGTTTTTT.

Only one count was recorded for this clone. This rearrangement joins TRBV10-3 to TRBJ1-4; TRBD1 matches at 8 bases. The V gene end was trimmed by 2 bases and the J gene end by 8 bases; junction bases not matched to a gene: 10. Germline V gene lookup returns CDR1 ENHRY and CDR2 SYGVKD. The CDR3 totals 16 residues. CDR3 in DNA: TGTGCCATCAGTGAGGGAGACAGGGGCTATAACGAAAAACTGTTTTTT. Translation: CAISEGDRGYNEKLFF.

J is TRBJ2-7 and V is TRBV4-1, with D perhaps TRBD2 (5 bases). Germline V gene lookup returns CDR1 MGHRA and CDR2 YSYEKL. V was trimmed by 1 base and J by 3 bases, leaving 16 bases between them. The CDR3 covers 16 residues. CDR3 in DNA: TGCGCCAGCAGCCAAGTTTGGCTGGGAGAGGGCTACGAGCAGTACTTC. Protein sequence: CASSQVWLGEGYEQYF.

The chain is built from TRBV7-2 and TRBJ1-6, with TRBD1 as a possible D gene (6 bases). This CDR3 comprises 16 residues. Germline V gene lookup returns CDR1 SGHTA and CDR2 FQGNSA. Trimming removed 1 base from V and 0 bases from J, with 7 bases in between. CDR3 sequence reads: CASSLGGGSYNSPLHF. Written as DNA, the CDR3 is TGTGCCAGCAGCTTAGGAGGGGGCTCCTATAATTCACCCCTCCACTTT.

The CDR3 here is CASSKGRITEAFF. CDR3 bases: TGTGCCAGTAGTAAGGGACGGATCACTGAAGCTTTCTTT. The V call is TRBV19, the J call TRBJ1-1; a weak D match, TRBD1 (5 bases). Trimming cost V 4 bases and J 4 bases, with 10 bases left between them. The CDR3 covers 13 residues. The germline gives CDR1 LNHDA, CDR2 SQIVND (reference sequence).

This clone showed up just once. The rearrangement joins TRBV28 to TRBJ1-1; unclear D gene. Trimming pared 8 bases from V and 4 bases from J, leaving 8 bases between. Germline-derived CDR1 and CDR2 are MDHEN and SYDVKM. CDR3 length equals 11 residues. CDR3 bases: TGTGCCAGCTCCTGGAGCACTGAAGCTTTCTTT. Encoded protein: CASSWSTEAFF. The full variable domain, rest sourced from reference TRBV28 and TRBJ1-1, is DVKVTQSSRYLVKRTGEKVFLECVQDMDHENMFWYRQDPGLGLRLIYFSYDVKMKEKGDIPEGYSVSREKKERFSLILESASTNQTSMYLCASSWSTEAFFGQGTRLTVV.

This clone was picked up one time. The gene calls are TRBV28 and TRBJ1-5, with D maybe TRBD1 (6 bases). CDR3 size: 17 residues. The V and J ends lost 6 bases and 2 bases respectively, with 20 bases between them. Germline CDR1 reads MDHEN; CDR2 reads SYDVKM. CDR3 DNA sequence: TGTGCCAGCAGCGGAATTTTAGACAGGTGGGGCAATCAGCCCCAGCATTTT. Protein product: CASSGILDRWGNQPQHF.

The chain links TRBV5-1 to TRBJ1-4, with 7 bases identical to TRBD1. The germline V gene encodes CDR1 SGHRS and CDR2 YFSETQ. The CDR3 is 15 residues long. V was pared by 4 bases and J by 8 bases, with 11 bases of the junction left unmatched. CDR3 protein: CASSEPGGRAEKLFF. The CDR3 bases are TGCGCCAGCAGCGAGCCAGGGGGGAGAGCGGAAAAACTGTTTTTT. Full variable domain (missing parts from reference TRBV5-1 and TRBJ1-4): KAGVTQTPRYLIKTRGQQVTLSCSPISGHRSVSWYQQTPGQGLQFLFEYFSETQRNKGNFPGRFSGRQFSNSRSEMNVSTLELGDSALYLCASSEPGGRAEKLFFGSGTQLSVL.

The chain recombines TRBV27 with TRBJ2-5; 11 bases map to TRBD2. CDR3 length: 17 amino acids. The germline gives CDR1 MNHEY, CDR2 SMNVEV (reference sequence). V was pared by 1 base and J by 5 bases, with 9 bases of the junction left unmatched. CDR3 coding DNA: TGTGCCAGCAGTTTATTTTTAGCGGGAGGGCCCAGCGAGACCCAGTACTTC. Protein sequence: CASSLFLAGGPSETQYF.

This chain links TRBV5-4 with TRBJ2-7; 10 bases match TRBD2. CDR1 is SGHNT, CDR2 YYREEE, per germline (reference sequence). The trim removed 1 base at V and 7 bases at J, leaving 2 bases unmatched. The CDR3 extends over 13 amino acids. The CDR3 region is CASSLWTSGEQYF. In nucleotides, the CDR3 is TGTGCCAGCAGCTTGTGGACTAGCGGAGAGCAGTACTTC.

This clone appeared once. The chain employs TRBV5-1 and TRBJ1-5; the D is unclear. Germline V gene data show CDR1 as SGHRS and CDR2 as YFSETQ. Trimming took 3 bases from V and 3 from J, leaving 10 bases between them. There are 14 residues in the CDR3. This CDR3 reads CASSSRVSNQPQHF. The CDR3 DNA sequence: TGCGCCAGCAGCTCGAGGGTTTCCAATCAGCCCCAGCATTTT.

J is TRBJ2-3 and V is TRBV4-2, with 9 bases aligning to TRBD2. This CDR3 is 14 amino acids long. Per the germline V gene, CDR1 is LGHNA and CDR2 is YNFKEQ. The J segment lost 4 bases and the V segment lost 10 bases, leaving 9 bases of the junction unmatched. CDR3 coding DNA: TGTGCCACCCAGCGGGGGGTCGGGGCAGATACGCAGTATTTT. This codes for CATQRGVGADTQYF.

This clone has a single count. The chain carries TRBV6-5 and TRBJ1-1; a possible D gene is TRBD1 (5 bases). Germline loops: CDR1 MNHEY, CDR2 SVGAGI. The CDR3 covers 15 residues. V was trimmed by 5 bases and J by 0 bases, leaving 13 bases between them. The CDR3 loop reads CASSPGAPLNTEAFF. The CDR3 DNA is TGTGCCAGCAGTCCCGGGGCCCCTTTGAACACTGAAGCTTTCTTT.

This chain joins TRBV14 and TRBJ2-1; 13 nucleotides align to TRBD2. Germline V gene lookup returns CDR1 SGHDN and CDR2 FVKESK. The CDR3 totals 19 residues. The trim removed 0 bases at V and 7 bases at J, leaving 12 bases unmatched. The CDR3 protein is CASSQEILAGGLPPNEQFF. As DNA, the CDR3 is TGTGCCAGCAGCCAAGAGATACTAGCGGGGGGGCTCCCCCCAAATGAGCAGTTCTTC.